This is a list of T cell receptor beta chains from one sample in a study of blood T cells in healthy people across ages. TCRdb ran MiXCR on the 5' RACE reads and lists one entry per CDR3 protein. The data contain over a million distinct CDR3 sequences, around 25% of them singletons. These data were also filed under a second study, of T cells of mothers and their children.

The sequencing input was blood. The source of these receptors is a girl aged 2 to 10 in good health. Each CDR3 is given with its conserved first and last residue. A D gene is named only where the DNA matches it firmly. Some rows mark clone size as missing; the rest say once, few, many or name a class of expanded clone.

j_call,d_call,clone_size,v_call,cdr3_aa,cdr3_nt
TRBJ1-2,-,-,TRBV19,CASSLGQQYYGYTF,TGTGCCAGTAGTCTTGGACAGCAATACTATGGCTACACCTTC
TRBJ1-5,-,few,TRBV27,CASSLWADPNQPQHF,TGTGCCAGCAGTTTATGGGCGGACCCCAATCAGCCCCAGCATTTT
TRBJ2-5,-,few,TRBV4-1,CASSQGQLETQYF,TGCGCCAGCAGCCAAGGACAGTTGGAAACCCAGTACTTC
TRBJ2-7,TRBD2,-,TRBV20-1,CSALTVAGGPYEQYF,TGCAGTGCTCTGACCGTAGCGGGAGGGCCCTACGAGCAGTACTTC
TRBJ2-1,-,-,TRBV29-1,CSVAGGSYNEQFF,TGCAGCGTTGCCGGGGGCTCATACAATGAGCAGTTCTTC
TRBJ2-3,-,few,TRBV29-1,CSVFPGLDTLHTQYF,TGCAGCGTCTTTCCGGGATTAGACACACTTCATACGCAGTATTTT
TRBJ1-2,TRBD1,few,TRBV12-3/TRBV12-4,CASSGGTGHGYTF,TGTGCCAGCAGTGGGGGGACAGGCCACGGCTACACCTTC
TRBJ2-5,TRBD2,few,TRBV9,CASGTSGTETQYF,TGTGCCAGCGGGACTAGCGGGACCGAGACCCAGTACTTC
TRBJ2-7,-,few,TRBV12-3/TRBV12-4,CASSHRPTYEQYF,TGTGCCAGCAGCCATAGGCCCACCTACGAGCAGTACTTC
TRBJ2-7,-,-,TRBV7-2,CASSRRGGIGSYEQYF,TGTGCCAGCAGCCGCAGGGGGGGTATAGGCTCCTACGAGCAGTACTTC
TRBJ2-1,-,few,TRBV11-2,CASSPLPKRDNEQFF,TGTGCCAGCAGCCCACTCCCGAAAAGAGACAATGAGCAGTTCTTC
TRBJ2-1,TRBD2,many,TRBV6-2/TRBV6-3,CASRSGGSYNEQFF,TGTGCCAGCAGATCCGGGGGGTCCTACAATGAGCAGTTCTTC
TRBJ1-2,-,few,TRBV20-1,CSAITGTNYGYTF,TGCAGTGCTATTACAGGGACTAACTATGGCTACACCTTC
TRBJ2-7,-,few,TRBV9,CASSPSRAGLGYEQYF,TGTGCCAGCAGCCCCTCGAGGGCGGGTTTGGGCTACGAGCAGTACTTC
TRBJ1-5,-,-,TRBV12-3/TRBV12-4,CASSLMNQPQHF,TGTGCCAGCAGTTTAATGAATCAGCCCCAGCATTTT
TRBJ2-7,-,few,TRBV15,CAAMDPFHYEQYF,TGTGCCGCCATGGATCCTTTTCACTACGAGCAGTACTTC
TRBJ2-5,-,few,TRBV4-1,CASSQDHQAAQETQYF,TGCGCCAGCAGCCAAGACCATCAGGCAGCCCAAGAGACCCAGTACTTC
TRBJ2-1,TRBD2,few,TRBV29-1,CSVSLAGLGEQFF,TGCAGCGTTAGTCTAGCGGGTTTAGGAGAGCAGTTCTTC
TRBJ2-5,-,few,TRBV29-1,CSVVPTLQETQYF,TGCAGCGTTGTCCCCACACTACAAGAGACCCAGTACTTC
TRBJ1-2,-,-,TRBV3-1,CASSFDRPLYGYTF,TGTGCCAGCAGTTTCGACAGGCCGCTCTATGGCTACACCTTC
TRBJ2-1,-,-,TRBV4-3,CASSQDMYNEQFF,TGCGCCAGCAGCCAAGATATGTACAATGAGCAGTTCTTC
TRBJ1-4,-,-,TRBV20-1,CSATNPIGSEKLFF,TGCAGTGCTACCAACCCCATCGGAAGTGAAAAACTGTTTTTT
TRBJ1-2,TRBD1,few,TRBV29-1,CSVELEGAVHGYTF,TGCAGCGTTGAATTGGAGGGGGCGGTTCATGGCTACACCTTC
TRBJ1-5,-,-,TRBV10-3,CAISEGPPQDQPQHF,TGTGCCATCAGTGAGGGACCACCTCAAGATCAGCCCCAGCATTTT
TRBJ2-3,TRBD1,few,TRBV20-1,CSAGGQSSTDTQYF,TGCAGTGCTGGGGGACAGTCTAGCACAGATACGCAGTATTTT
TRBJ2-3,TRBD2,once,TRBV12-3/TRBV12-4,CASSFSPGLAGTDTQYF,TGTGCCAGCAGTTTTTCTCCAGGACTAGCGGGCACAGATACGCAGTATTTT
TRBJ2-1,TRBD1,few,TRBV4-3,CASSLQLLRGLSYNEQFF,TGCGCCAGCAGCCTCCAATTGCTCAGGGGGCTCTCCTACAATGAGCAGTTCTTC
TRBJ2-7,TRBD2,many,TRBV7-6,CASSLTTSGHSYEQYF,TGTGCCAGCAGCTTGACTACTAGCGGGCACTCCTACGAGCAGTACTTC
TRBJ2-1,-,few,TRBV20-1,CSARDSREFGDEQFF,TGCAGTGCTAGAGATAGTCGGGAGTTCGGGGATGAGCAGTTCTTC
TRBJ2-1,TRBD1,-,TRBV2,CASSGNRGLQGARVNEQFF,TGTGCCAGCAGTGGTAATAGGGGCTTACAGGGGGCGCGGGTCAATGAGCAGTTCTTC
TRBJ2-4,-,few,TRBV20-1,CSAREDFPHEYF,TGCAGTGCTAGAGAGGACTTTCCACACGAGTACTTC
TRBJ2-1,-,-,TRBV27,CASSTSQYNEQFF,TGTGCCAGCAGCACTAGCCAGTACAATGAGCAGTTCTTC
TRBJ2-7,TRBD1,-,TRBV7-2,CASTFTTGFGCEQYF,TGTGCCAGCACCTTTACGACAGGGTTCGGTTGCGAGCAGTACTTC
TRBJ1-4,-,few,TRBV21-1,CASVPGQGELREKLFF,TGTGCCAGCGTTCCGGGACAGGGAGAATTAAGGGAAAAACTGTTTTTT
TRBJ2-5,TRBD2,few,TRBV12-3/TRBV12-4,CASSLAAVRNSGRETQYF,TGTGCCAGCAGTTTAGCCGCAGTCAGGAATAGCGGGCGAGAGACCCAGTACTTC
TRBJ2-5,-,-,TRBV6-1,CASSEEARVETQYF,TGTGCCAGCAGTGAAGAGGCCCGTGTAGAGACCCAGTACTTC
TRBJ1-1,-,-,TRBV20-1,CSASVGRNTEAFF,TGCAGTGCTAGTGTGGGGAGGAACACTGAAGCTTTCTTT
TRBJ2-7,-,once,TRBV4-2,CASSQGNQGVASYEQYF,TGTGCCAGCAGCCAAGGCAACCAGGGAGTTGCATCCTACGAGCAGTACTTC
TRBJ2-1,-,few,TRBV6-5,CASSYQDYSSYNEQFF,TGTGCCAGCAGTTACCAAGACTACTCATCCTACAATGAGCAGTTCTTC
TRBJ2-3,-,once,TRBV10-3,CAISGGGRPTDMQYF,TGTGCCATCAGTGGAGGTGGGCGACCCACAGATATGCAGTATTTT
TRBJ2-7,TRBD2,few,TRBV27,CASSTPLGVAGGYEQYF,TGTGCCAGCAGTACGCCGCTCGGGGTAGCGGGAGGGTACGAGCAGTACTTC